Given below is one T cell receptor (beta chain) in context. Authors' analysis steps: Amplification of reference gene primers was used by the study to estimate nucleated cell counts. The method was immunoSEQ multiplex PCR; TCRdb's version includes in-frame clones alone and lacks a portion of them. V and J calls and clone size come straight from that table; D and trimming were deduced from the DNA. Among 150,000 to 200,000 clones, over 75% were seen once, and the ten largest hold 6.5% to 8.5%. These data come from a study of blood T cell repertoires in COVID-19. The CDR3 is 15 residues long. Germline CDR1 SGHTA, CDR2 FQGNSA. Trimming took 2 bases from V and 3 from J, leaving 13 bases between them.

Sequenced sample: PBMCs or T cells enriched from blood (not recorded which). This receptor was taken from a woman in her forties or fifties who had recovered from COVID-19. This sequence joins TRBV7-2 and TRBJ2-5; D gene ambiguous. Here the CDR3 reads CASSLTSAGEETQYF. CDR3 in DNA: TGTGCCAGCAGCTTAACTTCGGCTGGAGAAGAGACCCAGTACTTC. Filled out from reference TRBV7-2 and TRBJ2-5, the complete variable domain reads GAGVSQSPSNKVTEKGKDVELRCDPISGHTALYWYRQSLGQGLEFLIYFQGNSAPDKSGLPSDRFSAERTGGSVSTLTIQRTQQEDSAVYLCASSLTSAGEETQYFGPGTRLLVL.